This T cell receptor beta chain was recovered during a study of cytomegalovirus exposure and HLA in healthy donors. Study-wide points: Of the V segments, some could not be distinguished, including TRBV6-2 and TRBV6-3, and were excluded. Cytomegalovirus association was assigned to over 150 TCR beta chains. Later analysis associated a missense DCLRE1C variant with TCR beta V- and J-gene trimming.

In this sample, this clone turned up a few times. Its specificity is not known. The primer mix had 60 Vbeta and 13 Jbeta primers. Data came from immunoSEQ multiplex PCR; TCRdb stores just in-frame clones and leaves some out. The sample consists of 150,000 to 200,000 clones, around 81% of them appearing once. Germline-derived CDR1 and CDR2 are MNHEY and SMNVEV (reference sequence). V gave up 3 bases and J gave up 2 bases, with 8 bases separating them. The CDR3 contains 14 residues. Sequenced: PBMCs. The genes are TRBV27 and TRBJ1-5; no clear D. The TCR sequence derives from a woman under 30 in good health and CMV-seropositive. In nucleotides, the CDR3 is TGTGCCAGCAGTTTTGCGCGGGGCAATCAGCCCCAGCATTTT. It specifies CASSFARGNQPQHF.